Described below is a single T cell receptor (beta chain) sequence and its context. Sequencing used immunoSEQ multiplex PCR; TCRdb keeps in-frame clones, though not all of them. The repertoire includes fewer than 55,000 clones, 84% of them detected once, and over 2% sits in the top ten. This entry is derived from a study of blood T cell repertoires in COVID-19. In the study overall: T cells, B-cell-depleted T cells, or PBMCs supplied cDNA or gDNA.

This clonotype was sampled from a man in his fifties with acute or convalescent COVID-19. The sample taken for sequencing was peripheral blood.

The CDR3 sequence: CASSLQGYGYTF. DNA of the CDR3: TGTGCCAGTAGTTTACAGGGGTATGGCTACACCTTC. The chain is built from TRBV19 and TRBJ1-2; 7 nucleotides match TRBD1. V lost 5 bases, J lost 5 bases, and 2 bases stayed unmatched. The CDR3 spans 12 residues. Germline CDR1 reads LNHDA; CDR2 reads SQIVND (reference sequence).